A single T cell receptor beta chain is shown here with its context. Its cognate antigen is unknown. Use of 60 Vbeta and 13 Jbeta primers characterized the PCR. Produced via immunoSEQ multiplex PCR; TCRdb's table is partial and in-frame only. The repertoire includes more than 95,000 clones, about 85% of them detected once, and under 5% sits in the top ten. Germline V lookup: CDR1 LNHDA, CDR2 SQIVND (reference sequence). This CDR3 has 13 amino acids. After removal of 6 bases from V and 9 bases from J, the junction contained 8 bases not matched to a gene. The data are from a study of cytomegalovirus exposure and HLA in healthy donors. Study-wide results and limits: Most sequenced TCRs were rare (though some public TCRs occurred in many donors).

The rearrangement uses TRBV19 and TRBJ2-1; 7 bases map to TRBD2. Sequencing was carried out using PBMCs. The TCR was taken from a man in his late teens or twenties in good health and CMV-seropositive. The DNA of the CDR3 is TGTGCCAGTAGGGCGGGAGTCGGTAGTGAGCAGTTCTTC. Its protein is CASRAGVGSEQFF.